The rows below give T cell receptor beta chains drawn from one sample of a study of cytotoxic CD8 clonotypes in ibrutinib-treated CLL. Sequencing used immunoSEQ multiplex PCR; TCRdb keeps in-frame clones, though not all of them. The repertoire consists of approximately 120,000 clones, with approximately 58% occurring once and the leading ten covering approximately 35%. Sequences were derived from PBMCs, sampled after 24 months of ibrutinib treatment. The source is a human donor with chronic lymphocytic leukemia. Both conserved end residues are part of each CDR3. The D gene is left open where the match is weak. Rows may omit the clone size; those that give it use once, few, many or a size class.

clone size | J gene | V gene | D gene | CDR3 protein | CDR3 DNA
. | TRBJ1-2 | TRBV6-1 | TRBD1 | CASSGGQGADYGYTF | TGTGCCAGCAGTGGCGGACAGGGGGCGGACTATGGCTACACCTTC
. | TRBJ2-3 | TRBV25-1 | TRBD1 | CASSNDRVGTQYF | TGTGCCAGCAGCAACGACAGGGTGGGCACGCAGTATTTT
. | TRBJ2-2 | TRBV6-5 | TRBD1 | CASRDRGNTGELFF | TGTGCCAGCAGGGACAGGGGGAACACCGGGGAGCTGTTTTTT
. | TRBJ2-1 | TRBV28 | TRBD2 | CASLRRGGGAPEQFF | TGTGCCAGTCTCCGCCGGGGCGGGGGGGCTCCTGAGCAGTTCTTC
many | TRBJ1-1 | TRBV6-5 | . | CASSLLGNTEAFF | TGTGCCAGCAGTTTATTGGGGAACACTGAAGCTTTCTTT
. | TRBJ2-7 | TRBV6-5 | . | CASSPQLSKNEQYF | TGTGCCAGCAGTCCACAACTTTCTAAGAACGAGCAGTACTTC
. | TRBJ2-7 | TRBV6-1 | . | CASSEAWVYEQYF | TGTGCCAGCAGTGAAGCTTGGGTTTACGAGCAGTACTTC
. | TRBJ2-7 | TRBV5-1 | TRBD1 | CASSPFGTGSYEQYF | TGCGCCAGCAGCCCTTTCGGGACAGGGTCCTACGAGCAGTACTTC
. | TRBJ2-4 | TRBV30 | . | CAWKARGGLAKNIQYF | TGTGCCTGGAAAGCTAGGGGGGGATTAGCCAAAAACATTCAGTACTTC
. | TRBJ2-7 | TRBV18 | TRBD1 | CASSPTGPGGEQYF | TGTGCCAGCTCACCAACGGGGCCAGGGGGCGAGCAGTACTTC
many | TRBJ2-7 | TRBV2 | TRBD1 | CASNPTGGIYEQYF | TGTGCCAGCAATCCGACAGGGGGCATTTACGAGCAGTACTTC
many | TRBJ2-3 | TRBV2 | . | CASSEEGGNTDTQYF | TGTGCCAGCAGTGAAGAGGGGGGGAATACAGATACGCAGTATTTT
. | TRBJ2-3 | TRBV19 | . | CASSMGQTLSTQYF | TGTGCCAGTAGTATGGGGCAGACACTCTCCACGCAGTATTTT
. | TRBJ1-3 | TRBV18 | . | CASSPPGLASGNTIYF | TGTGCCAGCTCACCACCGGGACTGGCCTCTGGAAACACCATATATTTT
few | TRBJ2-7 | TRBV4-1 | TRBD2 | CASSQTGLAGAYEQYF | TGCGCCAGCAGCCAAACTGGGCTAGCGGGGGCCTACGAGCAGTACTTC
few | TRBJ2-7 | TRBV19 | TRBD1 | CASSGTGEGSEQYF | TGTGCCAGTAGTGGGACAGGGGAAGGGAGCGAGCAGTACTTC
. | TRBJ2-3 | TRBV5-4 | . | CASSSGLGFSDTQYF | TGTGCCAGCAGCTCAGGGTTGGGGTTTAGTGATACGCAGTATTTT
once | TRBJ1-5 | TRBV6-6 | . | CASSYDGGNQPQHF | TGTGCCAGCAGTTACGACGGGGGCAATCAGCCCCAGCATTTT
few | TRBJ1-1 | TRBV13 | . | CASSLGPAAMNTEAFF | TGTGCCAGCAGCTTAGGCCCGGCAGCGATGAACACTGAAGCTTTCTTT
. | TRBJ1-5 | TRBV28 | . | CASSRGVPDQPQHF | TGTGCCAGCAGTCGGGGGGTACCAGATCAGCCCCAGCATTTT
. | TRBJ1-2 | TRBV30 | TRBD1 | CAWGQVDYGYTF | TGTGCCTGGGGACAGGTCGACTATGGCTACACCTTC
. | TRBJ2-7 | TRBV11-2 | TRBD1 | CASSITGAYEQYF | TGTGCCAGCAGCATTACAGGGGCTTACGAGCAGTACTTC
. | TRBJ2-5 | TRBV4-3 | TRBD2 | CASSQDARGETQYF | TGCGCCAGCAGCCAAGATGCGCGGGGGGAGACCCAGTACTTC
few | TRBJ2-1 | TRBV5-1 | . | CASSRQTRKEGEQFF | TGCGCCAGCAGCCGACAGACTAGAAAGGAAGGTGAGCAGTTCTTC
few | TRBJ2-5 | TRBV7-6 | . | CASSQPPPGQETQYF | TGTGCCAGCAGCCAACCCCCCCCGGGACAAGAGACCCAGTACTTC
few | TRBJ2-2 | TRBV30 | TRBD1 | CAWSVQDRDTGELFF | TGTGCCTGGAGTGTACAGGACAGGGACACCGGGGAGCTGTTTTTT
. | TRBJ2-7 | TRBV5-6 | . | CASNKRGQLSYEQYF | TGTGCCAGCAATAAAAGGGGACAACTTTCCTACGAGCAGTACTTC
once | TRBJ2-6 | TRBV6-1 | . | CASSEFGGGVGANVLTF | TGTGCCAGCAGTGAATTTGGAGGGGGCGTCGGGGCCAACGTCCTGACTTTC
few | TRBJ2-7 | TRBV2 | TRBD1 | CASSPGQAPYEQYF | TGTGCCAGCAGCCCGGGACAGGCCCCCTACGAGCAGTACTTC
. | TRBJ1-2 | TRBV25-1 | TRBD1 | CASRTGGRGYTF | TGTGCCAGCCGAACAGGGGGCCGGGGCTACACCTTC
. | TRBJ1-5 | TRBV2 | . | CASSAGQINQPQHF | TGTGCCAGCAGTGCAGGGCAGATCAATCAGCCCCAGCATTTT
. | TRBJ1-2 | TRBV27 | . | CASSIGRGYGYTF | TGTGCCAGCAGTATCGGTCGAGGGTATGGCTACACCTTC
few | TRBJ2-6 | TRBV9 | . | CASSEGPRISGANVLTF | TGTGCCAGCAGCGAGGGCCCAAGGATCTCTGGGGCCAACGTCCTGACTTTC
few | TRBJ2-3 | TRBV9 | TRBD2 | CASTEGLAGYTDTQYF | TGTGCCAGCACCGAGGGGCTAGCGGGGTATACAGATACGCAGTATTTT
. | TRBJ1-1 | TRBV19 | TRBD1 | CASSPRDRGMGVPEAFF | TGTGCCAGTAGTCCACGGGACAGGGGGATGGGGGTGCCTGAAGCTTTCTTT
many | TRBJ1-1 | TRBV10-3 | . | CAISDSGTYSEAFF | TGTGCCATCAGTGATTCGGGGACTTACTCTGAAGCTTTCTTT
. | TRBJ2-2 | TRBV2 | . | CASSVETRRTGELFF | TGTGCCAGCAGTGTGGAGACACGGCGCACCGGGGAGCTGTTTTTT
. | TRBJ1-6 | TRBV7-9 | TRBD1 | CASSSSGQRDSPLHF | TGTGCCAGCAGTTCCTCGGGACAGCGGGATTCACCCCTCCACTTT
. | TRBJ2-2 | TRBV18 | . | CASSPPTGELFF | TGTGCCAGCTCACCACCCACCGGGGAGCTGTTTTTT
. | TRBJ1-2 | TRBV20-1 | . | CSARMVEGYTF | TGCAGTGCTAGAATGGTTGAGGGCTACACCTTC
. | TRBJ2-7 | TRBV5-1 | . | CASSLGQRTYEQYF | TGCGCCAGCAGCTTGGGACAGCGAACCTACGAGCAGTACTTC
. | TRBJ1-5 | TRBV18 | . | CASSQGWDQPQHF | TGTGCCAGCTCGCAGGGGTGGGATCAGCCCCAGCATTTT
few | TRBJ2-5 | TRBV10-3 | TRBD1 | CAISNRGQETQYF | TGTGCCATCAGCAACAGGGGACAAGAGACCCAGTACTTC
many | TRBJ2-1 | TRBV5-4 | . | CASSLFGQGLYNEQFF | TGTGCCAGCAGCTTATTCGGGCAGGGACTCTACAATGAGCAGTTCTTC
. | TRBJ1-1 | TRBV7-9 | . | CASSLVSGWDTEAFF | TGTGCCAGCAGCTTAGTTTCCGGCTGGGACACTGAAGCTTTCTTT
few | TRBJ1-1 | TRBV5-1 | . | CASSVPRETNTEAFF | TGCGCCAGCAGCGTTCCCAGGGAAACTAACACTGAAGCTTTCTTT
. | TRBJ2-1 | TRBV6-4 | TRBD2 | CASSEDSGSYNEQFF | TGTGCCAGCAGTGAGGATAGCGGGTCCTACAATGAGCAGTTCTTC